These 13 T cell receptor beta chains came from one sample sequenced in a study of T cells after yellow fever vaccination. TCRdb re-derived calls from the 5' RACE reads in MiXCR, one entry per CDR3 protein. The table lists some 120,000 distinct CDR3 sequences, roughly 8.9% of them singletons, with less than 30% in the top ten. Specimen: CD8+ T cells sorted from PBMCs, collected 45 days after the yellow fever booster vaccination. Receptor source: a man aged 30-40 years who received the YFV17D yellow fever vaccine.

This clonotype appeared a few times. The chain links TRBV20-1 to TRBJ2-5; D unclear. This CDR3 region has 15 residues. The V end lost 2 bases, the J end lost 3 bases, and 16 bases lay between the germline ends. Germline CDR1 reads DFQATT; CDR2 reads SNEGSKA (reference sequence). The CDR3 DNA follows: TGCAGTGCTAGAATGGTGTGGCGCGCGAAAGAGACCCAGTACTTC. This encodes CSARMVWRAKETQYF.

This clonotype came up many times. This sequence joins TRBV12-3 or TRBV12-4 and TRBJ2-7; weak D call: TRBD2 (6 bases). Trimming removed 3 bases at V and 4 bases at J, with 22 bases between. CDR3 length equals 17 residues. The CDR3 sequence is CASSFFSGDTILYEQYF. The CDR3 DNA is TGTGCCAGCAGTTTTTTTAGCGGTGATACCATCCTATACGAGCAGTACTTC.

The chain is built from TRBV7-6 and TRBJ2-5; D remains unclear. CDR3 length equals 14 residues. Trimming cost V 2 bases and J 5 bases, with 12 bases left between them. Germline-derived CDR1 and CDR2 are SGHVS and FNYEAQ. The CDR3 loop is CASSLSGNLETQYF. In DNA, the CDR3 is TGTGCCAGCAGCTTATCTGGGAACCTCGAGACCCAGTACTTC.

This sequence joins TRBV10-3 and TRBJ2-1, with 12 positions matching TRBD2. J lost 6 bases, V lost 5 bases, and 2 bases had no gene match. The CDR3 is made up of 14 amino acids. Germline V lookup: CDR1 ENHRY, CDR2 SYGVKD. In DNA form, the CDR3 reads TGTGCCATCAGTCTAGCGGGAGGGCTCAATGAGCAGTTCTTC. Protein sequence: CAISLAGGLNEQFF.

This clonotype has more than one count but fewer than ten. The V and J genes are TRBV7-9 and TRBJ1-2; maybe TRBD1 (5 bases). The CDR3 runs 13 residues. The V and J ends lost 0 bases and 3 bases respectively, with 5 bases between them. Germline-derived CDR1 and CDR2 are SEHNR and FQNEAQ (reference sequence). CDR3 bases: TGTGCCAGCAGCTTAGCCAGGGACTATGGCTACACCTTC. Translated: CASSLARDYGYTF.

In its sample, this clonotype was seen many times. The CDR3 DNA follows: TGCAGTGCCAACAGGGATGGCAATGAGCAGTTCTTC. It translates to CSANRDGNEQFF. J is TRBJ2-1 and V is TRBV20-1, with a tentative D call TRBD1 (6 bases). The CDR3 loop spans 12 amino acids. The V gene lost 6 bases and the J gene lost 6 bases, with 12 bases spanning the gap. Germline assignment: CDR1 DFQATT and CDR2 SNEGSKA (reference sequence).

There are many counts of this clonotype. J is TRBJ2-3 and V is TRBV9; 11 bases align to TRBD2. Trimming cost V 3 bases and J 5 bases; bases outside gene matches: 8. This CDR3 has 16 amino acids. Looked up from germline, CDR1 is SGDLS and CDR2 is YYNGEE. The CDR3 loop reads CASSAELAGVLDTQYF. CDR3 coding DNA: TGTGCCAGCAGCGCCGAACTAGCGGGAGTTCTAGATACGCAGTATTTT. Together with reference TRBV9 and TRBJ2-3, the CDR3 gives the full variable domain: DSGVTQTPKHLITATGQRVTLRCSPRSGDLSVYWYQQSLDQGLQFLIQYYNGEERAKGNILERFSAQQFPDLHSELNLSSLELGDSALYFCASSAELAGVLDTQYFGPGTRLTVL.

The chain joins TRBV7-2 to TRBJ2-7; D possibly corresponds to TRBD1 (5 bases). The CDR3 is 15 residues long. The V and J ends lost 2 bases and 2 bases respectively, with 13 bases between them. Germline CDR1 and CDR2: SGHTA and FQGNSA. As DNA, the CDR3 is TGTGCCAGCAGCTTAAGGGGCCTACTTGCCTACGAGCAGTACTTC. It encodes CASSLRGLLAYEQYF.

This chain uses TRBV4-1 with TRBJ2-1, with 11 positions matching TRBD2. Germline trimming cut 1 base from V and 4 bases from J; bases unmatched to any gene: 15. Germline values: CDR1 MGHRA, CDR2 YSYEKL. The CDR3 is 20 residues long. The CDR3 bases are TGCGCCAGCAGCCAAGGGGAAATAGCGGGAGGGGTAAATTTGTACAATGAGCAGTTCTTC. Translating gives CASSQGEIAGGVNLYNEQFF.

There are many counts of this clonotype. The chain joins TRBV5-1 to TRBJ2-7; 7 bases fit TRBD2. Germline V lookup: CDR1 SGHRS, CDR2 YFSETQ. There are 13 residues in the CDR3. The V and J ends lost 2 bases and 3 bases, in that order; junction bases with no gene match: 2. This CDR3 reads CASSFSGDYEQYF. The CDR3 DNA sequence: TGCGCCAGCAGCTTCAGCGGGGACTACGAGCAGTACTTC.

The V gene is TRBV7-6, the J gene TRBJ2-5; D not resolved. Germline V gives CDR1 SGHVS, CDR2 FNYEAQ. The CDR3 has 14 residues. V shed 1 base and J shed 3 bases, with 9 bases lying between them. The CDR3 sequence is CASSLVLVKETQYF. Here the CDR3 DNA reads TGTGCCAGCAGCTTAGTGCTAGTTAAAGAGACCCAGTACTTC.

This clonotype has ten or more counts. The chain has TRBV6-2 or TRBV6-3 and TRBJ2-1; tentative D call: TRBD2 (6 bases). Trimming shortened V by 5 bases and J by 2 bases, and 13 bases separated the two germline ends. This CDR3 is 15 amino acids long. Germline V gene sequence: CDR1 MNHEY, CDR2 SVGEGT. CDR3 in DNA: TGTGCCAGCAGTCCCAACGGGAGCCCCTACAATGAGCAGTTCTTC. Amino acid sequence: CASSPNGSPYNEQFF.

The chain recombines TRBV20-1 with TRBJ2-1, with 8 bases fitting TRBD2. There are 13 residues in the CDR3. Trimming at V came to 4 bases and at J to 6 bases, leaving 5 bases not matched to a gene. In germline, CDR1 is DFQATT, CDR2 SNEGSKA (reference sequence). CDR3 sequence: CSAKLAESNEQFF. The CDR3 bases are TGCAGTGCTAAACTAGCGGAATCCAATGAGCAGTTCTTC.